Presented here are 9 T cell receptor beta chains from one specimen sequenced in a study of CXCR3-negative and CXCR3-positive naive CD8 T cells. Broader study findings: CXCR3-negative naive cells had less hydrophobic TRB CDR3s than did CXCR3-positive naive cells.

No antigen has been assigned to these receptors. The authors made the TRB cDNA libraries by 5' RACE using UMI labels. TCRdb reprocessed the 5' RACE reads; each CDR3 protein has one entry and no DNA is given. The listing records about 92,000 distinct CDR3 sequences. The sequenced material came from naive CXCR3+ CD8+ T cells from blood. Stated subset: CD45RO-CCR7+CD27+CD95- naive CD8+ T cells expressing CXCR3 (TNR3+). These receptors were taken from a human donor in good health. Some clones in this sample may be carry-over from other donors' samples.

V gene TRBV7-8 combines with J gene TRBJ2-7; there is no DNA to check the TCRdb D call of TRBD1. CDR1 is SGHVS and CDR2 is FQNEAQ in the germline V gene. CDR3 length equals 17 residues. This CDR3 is CASSGTGTGTLRWEQYF.

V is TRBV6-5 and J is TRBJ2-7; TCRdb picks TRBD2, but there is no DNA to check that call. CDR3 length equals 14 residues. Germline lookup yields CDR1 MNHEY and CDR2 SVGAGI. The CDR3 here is CASSFAGRMNEQYF.

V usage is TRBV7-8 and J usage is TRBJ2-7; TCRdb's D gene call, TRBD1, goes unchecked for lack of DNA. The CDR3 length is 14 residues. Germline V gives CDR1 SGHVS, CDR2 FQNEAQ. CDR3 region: CASGRRASGYEQYF.

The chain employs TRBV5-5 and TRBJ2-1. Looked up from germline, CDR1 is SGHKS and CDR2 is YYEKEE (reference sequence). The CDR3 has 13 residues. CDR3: CASSSGAGNEQFF.

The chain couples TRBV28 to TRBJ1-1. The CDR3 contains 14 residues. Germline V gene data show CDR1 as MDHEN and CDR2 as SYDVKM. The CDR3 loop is CASSWRTSNTEAFF.

CDR3 protein: CASSQDRGPAAGELFF. V gene TRBV6-5 combines with J gene TRBJ2-2; TCRdb's D call of TRBD1 is untestable without DNA. The CDR3 consists of 16 residues. CDR1 MNHEY and CDR2 SVGAGI come from the germline V gene.

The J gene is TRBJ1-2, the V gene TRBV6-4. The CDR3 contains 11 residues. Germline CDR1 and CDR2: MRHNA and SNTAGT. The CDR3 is CAIRNDVGYTF.

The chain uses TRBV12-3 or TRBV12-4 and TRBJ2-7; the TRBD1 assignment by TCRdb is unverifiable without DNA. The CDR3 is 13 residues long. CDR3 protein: CASSLGRGDEQYF.

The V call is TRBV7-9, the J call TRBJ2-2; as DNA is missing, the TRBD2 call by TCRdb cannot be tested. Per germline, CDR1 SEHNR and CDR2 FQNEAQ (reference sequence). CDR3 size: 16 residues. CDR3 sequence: CASSLPEGLYTGELFF.